This TCR beta chain is from a study of response to subunit inactivated influenza vaccine. The study, taken as a whole, reports: T cells newly recruited by each seasonal influenza vaccination are few, the authors suggested.

This clonotype appeared a few times. Its antigen remains unknown. The CDR3 spans 12 residues. The V gene's germline CDR1 is LNHDA and CDR2 SQIVND (reference sequence). V was pared by 8 bases and J by 4 bases, with 9 bases between. Via MiXCR, TCRdb re-called the RT-PCR reads, giving one row per CDR3 protein. Of around 790,000 distinct CDR3 sequences listed, around 21% are singletons. Sequencing was performed on PBMCs from blood, taken about 5 days after vaccination. The receptor comes from a man in his fifties or sixties who received an inactivated influenza vaccine. This rearrangement joins TRBV19 to TRBJ1-5; D gene uncertain. The DNA of the CDR3 is TGTGCCAGTGGCAGGACTAATCAGCCCCAGCATTTT. Translation: CASGRTNQPQHF.